These T cell receptor beta chains were read from a single sample in a study of blood T cell repertoires in COVID-19. Only in-frame clones appear in the TCRdb table, and some are missing; sequencing was by immunoSEQ multiplex PCR. The sample consists of around 180,000 clones, roughly 83% of them appearing once. Sequencing was performed on peripheral blood. The receptor set was obtained from a human donor in a cohort sampled during active COVID-19. Each CDR3 is given with its conserved first and last residue. The D gene is left open where the match is weak. The listing skips clone size in some rows; elsewhere it reads once, few, many or a size class.

>TRBV6-6|.|.|15|TRBJ2-1
CASSLPARRGGAGVF
TGTGCCAGCAGCCTACCCGCTAGGAGGGGGGGGGCCGGGGTCTTC
>TRBV4-1|TRBD1|few|18|TRBJ2-3
CASSQATDRGYRTDTQYF
TGCGCCAGCAGCCAAGCCACCGACAGGGGGTATCGCACAGATACGCAGTATTTT
>TRBV5-1|TRBD1|.|14|TRBJ1-2
CASSPGQAGYGYTF
TGCGCCAGCAGCCCCGGACAGGCCGGCTATGGCTACACCTTC
>TRBV5-1|TRBD1|.|14|TRBJ1-4
CASSFGDSNEKLFF
TGCGCCAGCAGCTTTGGGGACAGCAATGAAAAACTGTTTTTT
>TRBV24-1|TRBD2|.|24|TRBJ2-3
CATSDSQGPGTSGGPPARTDTQYF
TGTGCCACCAGTGATTCCCAGGGGCCCGGGACTAGCGGGGGCCCCCCAGCCCGCACAGATACGCAGTATTTT
>TRBV11-3|.|.|12|TRBJ2-1
CASSLSRDEQFF
TGTGCCAGCAGCTTGTCCCGGGATGAGCAGTTCTTC
>TRBV3-1/TRBV3-2|.|few|14|TRBJ1-1
CASSQTHSNTEAFF
TGTGCCAGCAGCCAAACCCACTCGAACACTGAAGCTTTCTTT
>TRBV27|.|few|13|TRBJ2-7
CASSMTEDYEQYF
TGTGCCAGCAGTATGACAGAAGACTACGAGCAGTACTTC
>TRBV6-2/TRBV6-3|.|.|14|TRBJ1-5
CASSRTGTNQPQHF
TGTGCCAGCAGTAGAACAGGGACCAATCAGCCCCAGCATTTT
>TRBV7-9|TRBD1|few|14|TRBJ1-5
CASSFGQGDQPQHF
TGTGCCAGCAGCTTCGGACAGGGGGATCAGCCCCAGCATTTT
>TRBV4-1|TRBD2|once|14|TRBJ2-7
CASSPGTSRGEQYF
TGCGCCAGCAGTCCCGGGACTAGCAGGGGCGAGCAGTACTTC